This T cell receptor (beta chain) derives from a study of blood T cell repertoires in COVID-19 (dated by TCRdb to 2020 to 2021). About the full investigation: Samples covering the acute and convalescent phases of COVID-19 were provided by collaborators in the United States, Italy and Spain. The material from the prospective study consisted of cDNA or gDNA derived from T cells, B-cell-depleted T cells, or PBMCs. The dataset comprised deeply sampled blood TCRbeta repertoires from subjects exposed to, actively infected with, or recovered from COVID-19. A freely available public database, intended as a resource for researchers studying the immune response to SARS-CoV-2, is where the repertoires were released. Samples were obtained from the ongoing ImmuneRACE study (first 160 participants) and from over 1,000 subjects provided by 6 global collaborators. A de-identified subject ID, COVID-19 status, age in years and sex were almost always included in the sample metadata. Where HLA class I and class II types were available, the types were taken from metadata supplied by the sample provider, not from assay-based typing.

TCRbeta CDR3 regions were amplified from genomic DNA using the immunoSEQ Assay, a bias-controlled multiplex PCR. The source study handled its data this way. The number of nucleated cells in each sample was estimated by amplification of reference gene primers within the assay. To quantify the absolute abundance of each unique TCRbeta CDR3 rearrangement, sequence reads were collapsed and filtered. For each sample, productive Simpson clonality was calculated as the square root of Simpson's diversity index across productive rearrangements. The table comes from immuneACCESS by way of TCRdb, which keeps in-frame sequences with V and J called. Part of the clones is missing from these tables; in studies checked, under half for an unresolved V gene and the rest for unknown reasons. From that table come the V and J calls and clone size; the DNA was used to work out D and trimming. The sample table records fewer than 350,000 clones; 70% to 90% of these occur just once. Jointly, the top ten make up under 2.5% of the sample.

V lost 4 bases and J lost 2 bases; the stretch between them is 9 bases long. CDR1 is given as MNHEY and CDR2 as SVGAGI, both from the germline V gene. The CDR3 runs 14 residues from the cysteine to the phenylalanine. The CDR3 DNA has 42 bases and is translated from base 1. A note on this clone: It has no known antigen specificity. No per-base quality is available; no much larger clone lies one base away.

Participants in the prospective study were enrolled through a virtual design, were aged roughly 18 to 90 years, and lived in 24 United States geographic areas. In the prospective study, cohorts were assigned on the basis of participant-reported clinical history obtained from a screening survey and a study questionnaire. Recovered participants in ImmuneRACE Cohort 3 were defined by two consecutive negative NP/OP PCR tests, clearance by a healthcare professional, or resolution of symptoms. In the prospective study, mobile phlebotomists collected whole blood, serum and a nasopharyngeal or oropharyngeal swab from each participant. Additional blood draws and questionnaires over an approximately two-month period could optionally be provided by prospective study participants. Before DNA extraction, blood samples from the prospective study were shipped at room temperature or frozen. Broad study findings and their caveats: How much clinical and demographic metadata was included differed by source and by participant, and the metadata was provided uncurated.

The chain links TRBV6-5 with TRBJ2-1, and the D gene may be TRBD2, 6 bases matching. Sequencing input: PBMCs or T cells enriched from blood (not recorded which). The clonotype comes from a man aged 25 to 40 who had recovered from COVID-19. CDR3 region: CASSFRETYNEQFF. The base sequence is TGTGCCAGCAGTTTTCGGGAGACCTACAATGAGCAGTTCTTC.